The rows below give T cell receptor beta chains drawn from one sample of a study of regulatory and conventional T cells in RAG deficiency. Produced via immunoSEQ multiplex PCR; TCRdb's table is partial and in-frame only. This sample has roughly 30,000 clones, with about 96% found just once. The same specimen was also included in a second study, on regulatory T cells.

Sequencing input: CD25- CD4+ T cells sorted from blood. Receptors were obtained from a human donor in good health. CDR3s include the opening cysteine and the closing phenylalanine or tryptophan. Each record gives: J gene, V gene, D gene, clone size, CDR3 protein, CDR3 DNA. The D gene is left open where the match is weak. Clone size is given for some rows only: seen once, a few or many times, or a class if the clone is expanded.

J gene: TRBJ1-1
V gene: TRBV12-5
D gene: NA
clone size: NA
CDR3 protein: CASGLRDGTEAFF
CDR3 DNA: TGTGCTAGTGGTTTGCGGGATGGCACTGAAGCTTTCTTT

J gene: TRBJ1-5
V gene: TRBV5-1
D gene: NA
clone size: NA
CDR3 protein: CASSLTGGPQPQHF
CDR3 DNA: TGCGCCAGCAGCTTGACTGGGGGCCCTCAGCCCCAGCATTTT

J gene: TRBJ1-1
V gene: TRBV6-5
D gene: NA
clone size: NA
CDR3 protein: CASSYSGGTEAFF
CDR3 DNA: TGTGCCAGCAGTTACTCAGGGGGCACTGAAGCTTTCTTT

J gene: TRBJ1-1
V gene: TRBV5-1
D gene: NA
clone size: NA
CDR3 protein: CASSLLPQESNTEAFF
CDR3 DNA: TGCGCCAGCAGCTTGCTTCCACAGGAGTCTAACACTGAAGCTTTCTTT

J gene: TRBJ2-7
V gene: TRBV18
D gene: NA
clone size: NA
CDR3 protein: CASSPPPGGYEQYF
CDR3 DNA: TGTGCCAGCTCACCACCTCCAGGCGGGTACGAGCAGTACTTC

J gene: TRBJ1-4
V gene: TRBV2
D gene: TRBD1
clone size: NA
CDR3 protein: CASSVGTGTGGEKLFF
CDR3 DNA: TGTGCCAGCAGTGTTGGTACCGGGACAGGGGGTGAAAAACTGTTTTTT

J gene: TRBJ2-1
V gene: TRBV29-1
D gene: TRBD2
clone size: NA
CDR3 protein: CSVGGGGVYNEQFF
CDR3 DNA: TGCAGCGTTGGAGGCGGGGGGGTTTACAATGAGCAGTTCTTC

J gene: TRBJ2-3
V gene: TRBV30
D gene: TRBD1
clone size: NA
CDR3 protein: CAWSLGQGIDTQYF
CDR3 DNA: TGTGCCTGGAGTCTCGGACAGGGGATAGATACGCAGTATTTT

J gene: TRBJ1-2
V gene: TRBV5-4
D gene: NA
clone size: NA
CDR3 protein: CATSWGVGYTF
CDR3 DNA: TGTGCCACCTCCTGGGGGGTTGGCTACACCTTC

J gene: TRBJ1-5
V gene: TRBV4-2
D gene: TRBD1
clone size: NA
CDR3 protein: CASSQDLVTGKRGDQPQHF
CDR3 DNA: TGTGCCAGCAGCCAAGATCTAGTGACAGGGAAGAGGGGGGATCAGCCCCAGCATTTT

J gene: TRBJ2-1
V gene: TRBV6-6
D gene: TRBD2
clone size: NA
CDR3 protein: CASSYRAGGFNEQFF
CDR3 DNA: TGTGCCAGCAGTTACAGGGCGGGGGGGTTCAATGAGCAGTTCTTC

J gene: TRBJ2-2
V gene: TRBV5-4
D gene: TRBD2
clone size: NA
CDR3 protein: CASSLRFLAGGTGELFF
CDR3 DNA: TGTGCCAGCAGCTTGCGGTTCCTAGCGGGGGGAACCGGGGAGCTGTTTTTT

J gene: TRBJ2-5
V gene: TRBV2
D gene: NA
clone size: NA
CDR3 protein: CASMVGRPETQYF
CDR3 DNA: TGTGCCAGCATGGTGGGGCGGCCAGAGACCCAGTACTTC

J gene: TRBJ2-2
V gene: TRBV19
D gene: NA
clone size: NA
CDR3 protein: CASSRDFTGELFF
CDR3 DNA: TGTGCCAGTTCTCGGGACTTCACCGGGGAGCTGTTTTTT

J gene: TRBJ2-5
V gene: TRBV10-3
D gene: NA
clone size: NA
CDR3 protein: CAISARVGQETQYF
CDR3 DNA: TGTGCCATCAGTGCACGGGTGGGCCAAGAGACCCAGTACTTC

J gene: TRBJ2-7
V gene: TRBV10-3
D gene: TRBD2
clone size: once
CDR3 protein: CAISERTSGKNRGEQYF
CDR3 DNA: TGTGCCATCAGTGAGCGGACTAGCGGGAAAAACAGGGGCGAGCAGTACTTC

J gene: TRBJ1-1
V gene: TRBV18
D gene: NA
clone size: NA
CDR3 protein: CASSPSRGEAFF
CDR3 DNA: TGTGCCAGCTCACCGTCCAGGGGTGAAGCTTTCTTT